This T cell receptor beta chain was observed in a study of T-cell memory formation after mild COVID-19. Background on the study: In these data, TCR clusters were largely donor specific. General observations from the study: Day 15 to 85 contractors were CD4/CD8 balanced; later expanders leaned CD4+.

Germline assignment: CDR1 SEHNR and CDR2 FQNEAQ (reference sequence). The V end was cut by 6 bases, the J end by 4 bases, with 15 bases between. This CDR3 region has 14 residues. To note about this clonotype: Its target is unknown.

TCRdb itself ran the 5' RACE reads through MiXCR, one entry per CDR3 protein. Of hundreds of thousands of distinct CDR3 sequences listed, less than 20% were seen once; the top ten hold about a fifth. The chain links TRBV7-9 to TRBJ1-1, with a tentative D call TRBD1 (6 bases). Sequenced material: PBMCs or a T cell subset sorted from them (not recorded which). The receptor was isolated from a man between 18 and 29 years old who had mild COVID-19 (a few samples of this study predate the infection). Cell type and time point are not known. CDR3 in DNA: TGTGCCAGCAGATACCAGGGGTCCGGCACTGAAGCTTTCTTT. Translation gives CASRYQGSGTEAFF.